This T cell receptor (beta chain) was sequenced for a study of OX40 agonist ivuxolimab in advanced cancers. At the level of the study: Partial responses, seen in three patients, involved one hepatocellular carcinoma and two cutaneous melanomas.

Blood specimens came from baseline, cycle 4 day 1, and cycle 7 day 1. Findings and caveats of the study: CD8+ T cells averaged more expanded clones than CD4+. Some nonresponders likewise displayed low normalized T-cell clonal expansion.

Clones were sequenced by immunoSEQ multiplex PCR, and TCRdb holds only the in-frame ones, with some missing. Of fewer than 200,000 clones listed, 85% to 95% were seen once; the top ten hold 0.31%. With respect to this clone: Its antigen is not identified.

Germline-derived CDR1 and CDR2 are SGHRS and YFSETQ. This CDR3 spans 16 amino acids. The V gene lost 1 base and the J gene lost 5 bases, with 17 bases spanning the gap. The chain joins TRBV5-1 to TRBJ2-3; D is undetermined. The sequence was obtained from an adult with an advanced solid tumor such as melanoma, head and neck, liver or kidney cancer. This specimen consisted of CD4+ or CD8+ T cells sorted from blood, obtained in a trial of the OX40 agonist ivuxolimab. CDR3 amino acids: CASSLSVPHLGDTQYF. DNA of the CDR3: TGCGCCAGCAGCTTGTCCGTACCCCACCTAGGAGATACGCAGTATTTT.